The T cell receptor beta chain described here comes from a study of shared clonotypes between healthy human individuals. The data were produced by immunoSEQ multiplex PCR, yet TCRdb's version contains in-frame clones alone and is incomplete. The table has some 500,000 clones, about 96% seen once. The CDR3 loop spans 13 amino acids. Germline CDR1 and CDR2: MNHNS and SASEGT. The germline V and J ends were trimmed by 2 bases and 7 bases, with 11 bases remaining between them. J is TRBJ1-2 and V is TRBV6-1, with D tentatively TRBD1 (5 bases). Sequenced input: naive CD4+ T cells sorted from blood. Stated subset: CD45RA+ positively selected. The TCR was taken from a woman between 25 and 40 years old in good health. The CDR3 coding sequence is TGTGCCAGCAGTGAACTGGGGGATTTTGGCTACACCTTC. Translating gives CASSELGDFGYTF.